The 3 T cell receptor beta chains reported below all come from one sample, sequenced in a study of regulatory T cells in long-lasting Graves disease. Time point specified: persistent/refractory GD, antithyroid drugs over 5 years with positive TRAb. Extracted PBMC RNA gave rise to the TCR library. Both iRepertoire HTBI primers and Arm-PCR of CDR3 regions were used to build the TCR beta libraries. From the multiplex PCR reads, TCRdb called clonotypes with MiXCR, one entry per CDR3 protein. The sample lists about 470,000 distinct CDR3 sequences, roughly a fifth occurring once. The specimen comprised peripheral blood mononuclear cells (PBMCs), sampled when the disease was refractory, from a patient treated with antithyroid drugs. These receptors all come from a female donor with Graves disease.

V usage is TRBV29-1 and J usage is TRBJ2-2; 7 positions agree with TRBD2. Germline V gene data show CDR1 as SQVTM and CDR2 as ANQGSEA. The CDR3 sequence is 13 residues long. Trimming took 1 base from V and 7 from J; bases not matched to a gene: 3. The CDR3 DNA sequence: TGCAGCGTTGAAGTGGGCGGGGGCGGGGAGCTGTTTTTT. It is translated as CSVEVGGGGELFF.

This clonotype was seen ten or more times. The V and J genes are TRBV27 and TRBJ1-2; no reliable D call. Germline V gene data show CDR1 as MNHEY and CDR2 as SMNVEV (reference sequence). This CDR3 has 14 amino acids. The V end lost 5 bases, the J end lost 2 bases, and 12 bases lay between the germline ends. This CDR3 reads CASSPRRTNYGYTF. The CDR3 DNA is TGTGCCAGCAGTCCTCGACGGACCAACTATGGCTACACCTTC.

The chain combines TRBV12-3 or TRBV12-4 with TRBJ1-2; tentative D call: TRBD1 (5 bases). The CDR3 loop spans 12 amino acids. Trimming took off 8 bases at V and 4 bases at J, with 11 bases between the two ends. The CDR3 DNA sequence: TGTGCCAGCGCACAGGACCTCTATGGCTACACCTTC. Translating it yields CASAQDLYGYTF.